Described below is a single T cell receptor beta chain sequence and its context. The antigen remains undetermined. A much larger clonotype is one base distant, so this may be a read error. This specimen belongs to a study of blood T cells in healthy people across ages. The second PCR ran about 7 to 12 cycles with a sample-barcoded 5' primer and J-beta primers. Unique molecular identifiers of 12 random nucleotides labeled each cDNA. TCRdb re-called the 5' RACE reads with MiXCR, one entry per CDR3 protein. The data contain more than 650,000 distinct CDR3 sequences, about a fifth of them singletons. Notes on the study in general: Unknown CMV status may confound age-related changes in expanded clones.

Sequencing was done on a sample of blood. The receptor's source is a man aged 65 to 79 in good health.

In DNA, the CDR3 is TGTGCCAGCAGTTTATTAGGGGGTCCCTACGAGCATTACTTC. This sequence encodes CASSLLGGPYEHYF. The V and J genes are TRBV28 and TRBJ2-7; D may be TRBD1 (6 bases). From germline, CDR1 is MDHEN and CDR2 SYDVKM. The CDR3 extends over 14 amino acids.